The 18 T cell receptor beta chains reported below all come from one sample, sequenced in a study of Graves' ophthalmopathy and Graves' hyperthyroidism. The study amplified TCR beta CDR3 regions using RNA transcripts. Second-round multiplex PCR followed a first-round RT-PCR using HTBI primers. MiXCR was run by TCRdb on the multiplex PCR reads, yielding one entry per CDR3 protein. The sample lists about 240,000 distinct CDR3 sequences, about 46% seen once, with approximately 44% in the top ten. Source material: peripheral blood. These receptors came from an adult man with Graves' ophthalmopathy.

The CDR3 region is CASSLTTGGYGYTF. The CDR3 DNA follows: TGTGCCAGCAGCTTAACCACGGGGGGCTATGGCTACACCTTC. The chain links TRBV7-8 to TRBJ1-2, with D perhaps matching TRBD1 (5 bases). There are 14 residues in the CDR3. Trimming shortened V by 2 bases and J by 4 bases, and 11 bases separated the two germline ends. Germline CDR1 reads SGHVS; CDR2 reads FQNEAQ.

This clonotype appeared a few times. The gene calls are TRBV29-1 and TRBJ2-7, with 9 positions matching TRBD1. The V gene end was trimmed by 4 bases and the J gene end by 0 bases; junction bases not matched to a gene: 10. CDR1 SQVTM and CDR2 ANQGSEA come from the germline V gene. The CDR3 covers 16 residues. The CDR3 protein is CSVVRRDRALSYEQYF. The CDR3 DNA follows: TGCAGCGTTGTTCGCCGGGACAGGGCCCTCTCCTACGAGCAGTACTTC.

As DNA, the CDR3 is TGCAGCGCGGGTAGCAGCACAGATACGCAGTATTTT. Translation gives CSAGSSTDTQYF. V and J are TRBV29-1 and TRBJ2-3; D gene uncertain. V lost 7 bases to trimming and J lost 0 bases, with 8 bases between them. Germline CDR1 SQVTM, CDR2 ANQGSEA. There are 12 residues in the CDR3.

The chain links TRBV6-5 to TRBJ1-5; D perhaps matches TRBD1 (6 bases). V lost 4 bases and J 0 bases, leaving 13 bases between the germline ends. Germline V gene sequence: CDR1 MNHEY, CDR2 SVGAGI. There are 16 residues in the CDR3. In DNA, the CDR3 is TGTGCCAGCAGTTCTAGGGGGGGCCATAGCAATCAGCCCCAGCATTTT. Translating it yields CASSSRGGHSNQPQHF.

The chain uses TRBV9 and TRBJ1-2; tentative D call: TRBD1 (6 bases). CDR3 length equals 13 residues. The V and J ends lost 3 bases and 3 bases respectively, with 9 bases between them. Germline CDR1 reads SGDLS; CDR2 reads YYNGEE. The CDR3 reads CASSADRYYGYTF. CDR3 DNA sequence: TGTGCCAGCAGCGCCGACAGGTACTATGGCTACACCTTC. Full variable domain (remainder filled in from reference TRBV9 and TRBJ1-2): DSGVTQTPKHLITATGQRVTLRCSPRSGDLSVYWYQQSLDQGLQFLIQYYNGEERAKGNILERFSAQQFPDLHSELNLSSLELGDSALYFCASSADRYYGYTFGSGTRLTVV.

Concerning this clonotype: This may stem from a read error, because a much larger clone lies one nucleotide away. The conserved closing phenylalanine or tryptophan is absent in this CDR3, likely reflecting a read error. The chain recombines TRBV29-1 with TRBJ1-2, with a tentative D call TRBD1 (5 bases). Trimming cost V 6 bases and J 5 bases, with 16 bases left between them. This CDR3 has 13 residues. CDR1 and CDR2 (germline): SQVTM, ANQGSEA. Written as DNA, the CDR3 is TGCAGCGTCACAGGCCCGACCGGTTATGGCTACACCCTC. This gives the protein CSVTGPTGYGYTL.

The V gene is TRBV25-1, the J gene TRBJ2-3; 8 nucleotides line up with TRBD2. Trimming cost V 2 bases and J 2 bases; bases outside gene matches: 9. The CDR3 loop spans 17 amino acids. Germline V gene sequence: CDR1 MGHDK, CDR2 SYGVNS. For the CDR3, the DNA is TGTGCCAGCAGTGAACCCTATAGCGGGGAGTACACAGATACGCAGTATTTT. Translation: CASSEPYSGEYTDTQYF.

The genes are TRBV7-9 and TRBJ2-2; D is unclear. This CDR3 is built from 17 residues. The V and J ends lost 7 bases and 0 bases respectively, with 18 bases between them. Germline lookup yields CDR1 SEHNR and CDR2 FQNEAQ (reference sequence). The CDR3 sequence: CASTYLRAGPNTGELFF. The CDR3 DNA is TGTGCCAGCACATATCTAAGGGCAGGCCCGAACACCGGGGAGCTGTTTTTT.

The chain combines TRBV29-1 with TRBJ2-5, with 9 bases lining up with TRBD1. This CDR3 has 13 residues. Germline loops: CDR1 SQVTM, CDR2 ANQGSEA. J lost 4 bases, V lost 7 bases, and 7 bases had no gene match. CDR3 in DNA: TGCAGCGGTTACAGGGGGCCGGGAGAGACCCAGTACTTC. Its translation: CSGYRGPGETQYF.

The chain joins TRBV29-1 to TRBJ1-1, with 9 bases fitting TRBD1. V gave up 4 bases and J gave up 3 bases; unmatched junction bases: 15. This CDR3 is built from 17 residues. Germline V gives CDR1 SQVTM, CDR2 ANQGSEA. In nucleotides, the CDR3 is TGCAGCGTTGGTCCCGGGACAGGGACCGCGGGGTACACTGAAGCTTTCTTT. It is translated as CSVGPGTGTAGYTEAFF.

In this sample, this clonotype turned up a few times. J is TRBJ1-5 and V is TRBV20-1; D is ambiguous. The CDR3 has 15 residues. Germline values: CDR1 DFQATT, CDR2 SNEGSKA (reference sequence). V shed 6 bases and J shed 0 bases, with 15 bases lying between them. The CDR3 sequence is CSALKSAYSNQPQHF. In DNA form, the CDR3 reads TGCAGTGCCCTCAAGTCAGCCTATAGCAATCAGCCCCAGCATTTT.

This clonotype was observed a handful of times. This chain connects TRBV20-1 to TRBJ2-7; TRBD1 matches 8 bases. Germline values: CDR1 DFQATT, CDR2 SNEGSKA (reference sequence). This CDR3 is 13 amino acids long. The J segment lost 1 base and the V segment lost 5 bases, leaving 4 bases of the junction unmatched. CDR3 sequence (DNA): TGCAGTGCTCACCGGACAGGGTCCTACGAGCAGTACTTC. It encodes CSAHRTGSYEQYF.

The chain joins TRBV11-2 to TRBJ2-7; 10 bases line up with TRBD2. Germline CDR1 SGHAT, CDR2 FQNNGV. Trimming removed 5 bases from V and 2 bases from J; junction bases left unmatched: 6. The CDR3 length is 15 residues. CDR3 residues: CASSLGLAAPYEQYF. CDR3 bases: TGTGCCAGCAGCCTCGGACTAGCGGCCCCCTACGAGCAGTACTTC.

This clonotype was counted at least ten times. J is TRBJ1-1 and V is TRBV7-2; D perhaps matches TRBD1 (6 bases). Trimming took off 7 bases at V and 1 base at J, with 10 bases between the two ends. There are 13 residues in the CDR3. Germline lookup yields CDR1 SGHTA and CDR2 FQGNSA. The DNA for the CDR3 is TGTGCCAGCACTAAGGGGGGGAACACTGAAGCTTTCTTT. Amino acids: CASTKGGNTEAFF.

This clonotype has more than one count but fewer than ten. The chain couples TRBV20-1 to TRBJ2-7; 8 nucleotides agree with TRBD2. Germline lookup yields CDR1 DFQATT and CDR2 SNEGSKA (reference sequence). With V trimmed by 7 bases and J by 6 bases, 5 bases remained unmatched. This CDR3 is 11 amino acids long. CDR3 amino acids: CSVSSGTEQYF. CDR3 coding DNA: TGCAGTGTGAGTAGCGGGACCGAGCAGTACTTC.

In nucleotides, the CDR3 is TGTGCCAGCAGCCTTCACAGGGTATCGGGCTATGGCTACACCTTC. This codes for CASSLHRVSGYGYTF. The V gene is TRBV7-2, the J gene TRBJ1-2, with D tentatively TRBD1 (6 bases). The V gene's germline CDR1 is SGHTA and CDR2 FQGNSA. Trimming left V 5 bases short and J 4 bases short, with 17 bases between. This CDR3 region has 15 residues.

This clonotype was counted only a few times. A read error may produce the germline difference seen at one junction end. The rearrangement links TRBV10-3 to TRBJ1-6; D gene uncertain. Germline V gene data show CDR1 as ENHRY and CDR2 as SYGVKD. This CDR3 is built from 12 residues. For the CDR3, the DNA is TGTGCCAGCAGTGTACGGGCGGATACCCTCCACTTT. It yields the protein CASSVRADTLHF.

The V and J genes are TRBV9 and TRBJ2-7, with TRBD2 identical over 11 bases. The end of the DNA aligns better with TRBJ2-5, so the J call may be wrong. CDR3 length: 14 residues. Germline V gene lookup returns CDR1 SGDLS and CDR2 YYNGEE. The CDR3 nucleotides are TGTGCCAGCAGCTCGACTAGCGGGACTGAGACCCAGTACTTC. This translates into CASSSTSGTETQYF.